This passage covers 23 T cell receptor beta chains from one sample sequenced in a study of PD-L1 blockade in urothelial cancer. Sequencing used immunoSEQ multiplex PCR; TCRdb keeps in-frame clones, though not all of them. The sample holds 40,000 to 55,000 clones, about 86% seen once. Specified time point: pretreatment peripheral blood. The material sequenced was PBMCs, taken around atezolizumab (anti-PD-L1) treatment. The receptors were sampled from a man aged 55 to 70 with urothelial cancer.

The J gene is TRBJ2-3, the V gene TRBV25-1, with 12 nucleotides matching TRBD1. Germline V gene lookup returns CDR1 MGHDK and CDR2 SYGVNS. V lost 4 bases and J lost 5; bases outside the gene matches: 4. CDR3 length: 15 amino acids. The CDR3: CASSVWDRGRDTQYF. The CDR3 DNA sequence: TGTGCCAGCAGTGTTTGGGACAGGGGGCGAGATACGCAGTATTTT.

The chain combines TRBV19 with TRBJ2-2; possibly TRBD1 for D (5 bases). CDR1 is LNHDA and CDR2 is SQIVND in the germline V gene (reference sequence). The CDR3 has 14 amino acids. Trimming removed 6 bases at V and 1 base at J, with 9 bases between. This CDR3 is CASSWQGNTGELFF. The CDR3 bases are TGTGCCAGTAGCTGGCAGGGGAACACCGGGGAGCTGTTTTTT.

The chain recombines TRBV29-1 with TRBJ2-1; D is uncertain. CDR3 length: 11 amino acids. Trimming cost V 5 bases and J 7 bases, with 9 bases left between them. CDR1 SQVTM and CDR2 ANQGSEA come from the germline V gene. CDR3 amino acids: CSVTDKNEQFF. Written as DNA, the CDR3 is TGCAGCGTTACTGACAAAAATGAGCAGTTCTTC.

The chain couples TRBV2 to TRBJ2-7; TRBD2 is a possible D gene (7 bases). In germline, CDR1 is SNHLY, CDR2 FYNNEI. The CDR3 totals 13 residues. V dropped 6 bases and J dropped 6 bases, with 15 bases sitting between them. In DNA, the CDR3 is TGTGCCAGCAGCGCCCCCGGGGGGCGCGAGCAGTACTTC. Amino acids: CASSAPGGREQYF.

The rearrangement links TRBV7-2 to TRBJ2-7, with D tentatively TRBD1 (5 bases). Trimming stripped 4 bases from V and 4 bases from J, with 8 bases between. Germline V gives CDR1 SGHTA, CDR2 FQGNSA. The CDR3 length is 12 residues. DNA for the CDR3: TGTGCCAGCAGCTCAGGGTTGTACGAGCAGTACTTC. The encoded protein is CASSSGLYEQYF.

The V call is TRBV5-1, the J call TRBJ1-1; TRBD1 might be the D (6 bases). Germline V gene data show CDR1 as SGHRS and CDR2 as YFSETQ. Trimming pared 0 bases from V and 2 bases from J, leaving 8 bases between. This CDR3 has 14 amino acids. The CDR3 coding sequence is TGCGCCAGCAGCTTGGAGGGACACAACACTGAAGCTTTCTTT. This sequence encodes CASSLEGHNTEAFF.

The chain joins TRBV6-5 to TRBJ1-1, with D maybe TRBD1 (6 bases). Germline CDR1 reads MNHEY; CDR2 reads SVGAGI. This CDR3 comprises 14 residues. Between the trimmed V and J ends, which lost 2 bases and 8 bases, there was a span of 15 bases. CDR3 sequence: CASSYGGLRAEAFF. As DNA, the CDR3 is TGTGCCAGCAGTTACGGGGGCTTACGGGCGGAAGCTTTCTTT.

This chain joins TRBV5-1 and TRBJ1-6; the match to TRBD1 covers 7 bases. Trimming cost V 1 base and J 5 bases; bases outside gene matches: 6. The CDR3 runs to 16 residues. Germline CDR1 is SGHRS and CDR2 is YFSETQ. Here the CDR3 reads CASSLRPTGNNSPLHF. The CDR3, as DNA: TGCGCCAGCAGCTTGAGGCCGACAGGGAATAATTCACCCCTCCACTTT.

This clone was recorded a few times. The genes are TRBV28 and TRBJ1-2, with D perhaps TRBD1 (5 bases). The germline V gene has CDR1 MDHEN and CDR2 SYDVKM. Trimming pared 7 bases from V and 5 bases from J, leaving 14 bases between. The CDR3 contains 13 residues. The CDR3 DNA is TGTGCCAGCACCTGGGGGGGAAATTATGGCTACACCTTC. It specifies CASTWGGNYGYTF.

The chain links TRBV5-5 to TRBJ1-2, with D unresolved. This CDR3 is 13 amino acids long. Germline-derived CDR1 and CDR2 are SGHKS and YYEKEE (reference sequence). V dropped 0 bases and J dropped 4 bases, with 7 bases sitting between them. Here the CDR3 reads CASSLAAGYGYTF. CDR3 DNA: TGTGCCAGCAGCTTGGCGGCAGGCTATGGCTACACCTTC.

This chain joins TRBV6-4 and TRBJ1-1; the match to TRBD1 covers 8 bases. With 4 bases clipped from V and 5 bases from J, the junction kept 0 bases outside the gene matches. The germline gives CDR1 MRHNA, CDR2 SNTAGT. This CDR3 spans 12 amino acids. The chain's CDR3 is CASSGQGTEAFF. For the CDR3, the DNA is TGTGCCAGCAGTGGACAGGGGACTGAAGCTTTCTTT.

This chain uses TRBV19 with TRBJ1-2; no clear D gene. Per the germline V gene, CDR1 is LNHDA and CDR2 is SQIVND (reference sequence). This CDR3 is 13 amino acids long. V lost 9 bases and J 3 bases, leaving 14 bases between the germline ends. DNA for the CDR3: TGTGCCAGCAGCCAAGCGGGTGACTATGGCTACACCTTC. It translates to CASSQAGDYGYTF. Filled out from reference TRBV19 and TRBJ1-2, the complete variable domain reads DGGITQSPKYLFRKEGQNVTLSCEQNLNHDAMYWYRQDPGQGLRLIYYSQIVNDFQKGDIAEGYSVSREKKESFPLTVTSAQKNPTAFYLCASSQAGDYGYTFGSGTRLTVV.

V is TRBV6-1 and J is TRBJ1-5, with 7 bases lining up with TRBD1. This CDR3 contains 14 residues. The V and J ends lost 4 bases and 3 bases, in that order; junction bases with no gene match: 3. The germline V gene encodes CDR1 MNHNS and CDR2 SASEGT. CDR3 DNA sequence: TGTGCCAGCAGTGTAACAGGGGCCAATCAGCCCCAGCATTTT. Translated, it gives CASSVTGANQPQHF.

The chain couples TRBV5-1 to TRBJ2-5, with 9 bases fitting TRBD1. This CDR3 is built from 15 residues. Germline loops: CDR1 SGHRS, CDR2 YFSETQ. Trimming cost V 5 bases and J 5 bases; bases outside gene matches: 10. The CDR3 protein is CASSKASGQGETQYF. CDR3 nucleotide sequence: TGCGCCAGCAGTAAAGCCTCGGGACAGGGTGAGACCCAGTACTTC.

The J gene is TRBJ1-4, the V gene TRBV7-9, with a possible D match to TRBD1 (6 bases). CDR1 and CDR2 from the germline V gene are SEHNR and FQNEAQ (reference sequence). V was trimmed by 5 bases and J by 8 bases, leaving 15 bases between them. This CDR3 comprises 14 residues. The CDR3, as DNA: TGTGCCAGCAGCCTACGGACAGATCTCGAAAAACTGTTTTTT. Its translation is CASSLRTDLEKLFF. The variable domain in full, with the rest retrieved from reference TRBV7-9 and TRBJ1-4, is DTGVSQNPRHKITKRGQNVTFRCDPISEHNRLYWYRQTLGQGPEFLTYFQNEAQLEKSRLLSDRFSAERPKGSFSTLEIQRTEQGDSAMYLCASSLRTDLEKLFFGSGTQLSVL.

In this sample, this clone turned up once. The J gene is TRBJ2-3, the V gene TRBV25-1; possible D gene TRBD1, 5 bases. This CDR3 spans 14 amino acids. Germline V gives CDR1 MGHDK, CDR2 SYGVNS. V lost 3 bases, J lost 6 bases, and 13 bases lay in between. The CDR3 sequence is CASSEPTAKDTQYF. The DNA for the CDR3 is TGTGCCAGCAGTGAGCCGACAGCTAAGGATACGCAGTATTTT.

V usage is TRBV15 and J usage is TRBJ2-6, with D perhaps matching TRBD2 (6 bases). V was clipped by 0 bases and J by 0 bases, with 12 bases between them. This CDR3 spans 18 amino acids. Germline V gene data show CDR1 as LNHNV and CDR2 as YYDKDF (reference sequence). The CDR3 loop is CATSREGGRLSGANVLTF. The CDR3 DNA sequence: TGTGCCACCAGCAGAGAGGGTGGGAGGCTCTCTGGGGCCAACGTCCTGACTTTC.

The J gene is TRBJ1-5, the V gene TRBV2, with a possible D match to TRBD1 (6 bases). CDR1 is SNHLY and CDR2 is FYNNEI in the germline V gene. The CDR3 totals 15 residues. The V end was cut by 9 bases, the J end by 1 base, with 16 bases between. The CDR3 loop reads CARQYRVGSNQPQHF. The CDR3 DNA is TGTGCCAGACAATACAGGGTAGGGAGCAATCAGCCCCAGCATTTT.

The V and J genes are TRBV6-4 and TRBJ2-3; 14 bases agree with TRBD2. V gave up 3 bases and J gave up 4 bases; unmatched junction bases: 6. CDR3 length: 17 amino acids. Per germline, CDR1 MRHNA and CDR2 SNTAGT. The DNA of the CDR3 is TGTGCCAGCAGTGAGACTAGCGGGGGGGCGGCCGCAGATACGCAGTATTTT. Encoded protein: CASSETSGGAAADTQYF.

The gene calls are TRBV7-2 and TRBJ1-2, with TRBD1 as a possible D gene (5 bases). The CDR3 extends over 15 amino acids. Germline assignment: CDR1 SGHTA and CDR2 FQGNSA. Trimming removed 5 bases from V and 0 bases from J, with 13 bases in between. The CDR3 DNA reads TGTGCCAGCAGCCTCCGGAGGGGAACTAACTATGGCTACACCTTC. Translating it yields CASSLRRGTNYGYTF.

V and J are TRBV5-1 and TRBJ2-3; 7 bases are shared with TRBD2. The length of the CDR3 is 15 residues. Losses at the gene ends were 4 bases for V and 0 bases for J; bases not matched to a gene: 5. Germline V CDR1 and CDR2: SGHRS, YFSETQ. The CDR3 nucleotides are TGCGCCAGCAGCGAACTAGCGCAAAGCACAGATACGCAGTATTTT. This translates into CASSELAQSTDTQYF.

The V and J genes are TRBV7-9 and TRBJ2-2, with TRBD1 matching 9 bases. The CDR3 is made up of 15 amino acids. Unmatched junction bases numbered 3, after V lost 2 bases and J lost 5 bases. Germline loops: CDR1 SEHNR, CDR2 FQNEAQ (reference sequence). The CDR3 DNA reads as TGTGCCAGCAGCTTACGGACAGGGGAGACCGGGGAGCTGTTTTTT. This encodes CASSLRTGETGELFF.

This rearrangement joins TRBV19 to TRBJ2-7; D is ambiguous. Germline V gives CDR1 LNHDA, CDR2 SQIVND (reference sequence). V was shortened by 5 bases and J by 6 bases, with 17 bases between the two germline ends. The CDR3 extends over 14 amino acids. In nucleotides, the CDR3 is TGTGCCAGTAGTCCCCTGGGCCCCGTGAGCGAGCAGTACTTC. This gives the protein CASSPLGPVSEQYF.